This TCR beta chain appears in the sequencing data of a study of a mutant IDH1 vaccine in newly diagnosed glioma. Study as a whole: Vaccines began 4-6 weeks after radiotherapy alone, or with temozolomide cycles. Study results and limitations: Vaccine-induced immune responses occurred in over 80% of patients.

Concerning this clone itself: As yet, its antigen is unknown.

The method was immunoSEQ multiplex PCR; TCRdb's version includes in-frame clones alone and lacks a portion of them. The table shows about 52,000 clones, with 76% occurring only once. Trimming took off 1 base at V and 2 bases at J, with 11 bases between the two ends. The CDR3 loop spans 15 amino acids. Germline values: CDR1 SGHRS, CDR2 YFSETQ. Time point: week 47, end of study. One vaccine dose held 300 ug of mutant IDH1 20-mer peptide and came with topical imiquimod. The study gave patients eight vaccinations in weeks 1, 3, 5, 7, 11, 15, 19, 23. Each tumor in the donors was a new WHO grade 3 or 4 astrocytoma, IDH1-mutant and ATRX-lost.

This sample comprised PBMCs, obtained from a glioma patient whose treatment included an IDH1 peptide vaccine. This receptor was identified in a woman between 35 and 50 years old with glioma. Some clones in this sample may be carry-over from other donors' samples. V gene TRBV5-1 combines with J gene TRBJ2-3; D might be TRBD1 or TRBD2, each matching 6 bases. The chain's CDR3 is CASSLRGVVTDTQYF. Written as DNA, the CDR3 is TGCGCCAGCAGCTTGAGGGGGGTGGTCACAGATACGCAGTATTTT. Drawing the rest from reference TRBV5-1 and TRBJ2-3, the complete variable domain is KAGVTQTPRYLIKTRGQQVTLSCSPISGHRSVSWYQQTPGQGLQFLFEYFSETQRNKGNFPGRFSGRQFSNSRSEMNVSTLELGDSALYLCASSLRGVVTDTQYFGPGTRLTVL.